Following are 29 T cell receptor beta chains from one sample sequenced in a study of shared clonotypes between healthy human individuals. Assay: immunoSEQ multiplex PCR; the TCRdb copy retains only in-frame clones and omits some. The sample lists 150,000 to 200,000 clones, 90% to 95% seen once, with around 0.067% in the top ten. Sequenced: naive CD4+ T cells sorted from blood. Subset of the sample: CD45RA+ positively selected. The source of these receptors is a woman aged 25 to 39 in good health.

This chain connects TRBV28 to TRBJ2-7; 9 bases are a match to TRBD2. CDR1 is MDHEN and CDR2 is SYDVKM in the germline V gene. Germline trimming cut 3 bases from V and 0 bases from J; bases unmatched to any gene: 6. The CDR3 length is 16 residues. The CDR3 DNA is TGTGCCAGCAGTTTTTCAGCGGGAGGCCCCTCCTACGAGCAGTACTTC. It yields the protein CASSFSAGGPSYEQYF.

This chain joins TRBV5-8 and TRBJ2-5, with D tentatively TRBD1 (6 bases). The J call could be wrong; TRBJ2-7 is a better fit for the DNA end. The CDR3 loop spans 13 amino acids. Germline assignment: CDR1 SGHTS and CDR2 YDEGEE. This chain's CDR3 is CASSPQGPYEQYF. In DNA form, the CDR3 reads TGTGCCAGCAGCCCGCAGGGGCCGTACGAGCAGTACTTC.

The chain recombines TRBV11-3 with TRBJ2-7; D is undetermined. The V gene lost 5 bases and the J gene lost 0 bases, with 8 bases spanning the gap. Germline values: CDR1 SGHNT, CDR2 YENEEA. The CDR3 sequence is 13 residues long. The CDR3 reads CASSLRPSYEQYF. Here the CDR3 DNA reads TGTGCCAGCAGCCTGAGACCCTCCTACGAGCAGTACTTC.

The chain combines TRBV10-2 with TRBJ1-4; D is perhaps TRBD1 (6 bases). V lost 0 bases, J lost 8 bases, and 13 bases lay in between. The CDR3 is 15 residues long. Germline assignment: CDR1 WSHSY and CDR2 SAAADI. The CDR3 DNA sequence: TGCGCCAGCAGTGAGTCAACAGGGAGAATAGAAAAACTGTTTTTT. It yields the protein CASSESTGRIEKLFF.

The chain has TRBV5-1 and TRBJ2-3; TRBD2 matches at 12 bases. J lost 4 bases, V lost 4 bases, and 4 bases had no gene match. Looked up from germline, CDR1 is SGHRS and CDR2 is YFSETQ. The CDR3 is 15 residues long. The chain's CDR3 is CASSRTSGTADTQYF. CDR3 nucleotide sequence: TGCGCCAGCAGCAGGACTAGCGGGACGGCAGATACGCAGTATTTT.

The V gene is TRBV28, the J gene TRBJ1-2; TRBD1 matches 7 bases. J was trimmed by 7 bases and V by 6 bases; bases with no gene match: 11. The CDR3 covers 14 residues. Germline lookup yields CDR1 MDHEN and CDR2 SYDVKM. The CDR3 is CASSQLRGQGGYTF. CDR3 nucleotides: TGTGCCAGCAGCCAATTGAGGGGGCAGGGTGGCTACACCTTC.

The V call is TRBV27, the J call TRBJ2-5; 8 positions agree with TRBD1. Per germline, CDR1 MNHEY and CDR2 SMNVEV (reference sequence). This CDR3 is 17 amino acids long. V shed 3 bases, J shed 5 bases, and the junction held 14 bases outside the gene matches. CDR3 nucleotide sequence: TGTGCCAGCAGTTTCGCCCCCATAGGACAGGGCGGGGAGACCCAGTACTTC. Translating it yields CASSFAPIGQGGETQYF.

J is TRBJ1-1 and V is TRBV4-1; no definite D call. This CDR3 has 17 amino acids. Trimming left V 1 base short and J 0 bases short, with 15 bases between. Germline V gene sequence: CDR1 MGHRA, CDR2 YSYEKL. CDR3 amino acids: CASSQGDGVWVNTEAFF. Written as DNA, the CDR3 is TGCGCCAGCAGCCAAGGTGACGGGGTGTGGGTGAACACTGAAGCTTTCTTT.

This rearrangement joins TRBV5-4 to TRBJ1-2, with TRBD1 as a possible D gene (5 bases). Trimming took off 4 bases at V and 2 bases at J, with 15 bases between the two ends. The CDR3 consists of 15 residues. Germline CDR1 is SGHNT and CDR2 is YYREEE (reference sequence). DNA for the CDR3: TGTGCCAGCAGCCCTCCGGGACGGTTAAACTATGGCTACACCTTC. Translation: CASSPPGRLNYGYTF.

The rearrangement joins TRBV27 to TRBJ2-3; TRBD2 agrees at 9 bases. The V gene end was trimmed by 6 bases and the J gene end by 5 bases; junction bases not matched to a gene: 6. The CDR3 loop spans 14 amino acids. CDR1 MNHEY and CDR2 SMNVEV come from the germline V gene (reference sequence). The CDR3 DNA follows: TGTGCCAGCAGGCGACTAGCGGTTGTAGATACGCAGTATTTT. Translation: CASRRLAVVDTQYF.

The chain links TRBV6-5 to TRBJ2-7; 11 bases agree with TRBD2. This CDR3 comprises 14 residues. Unmatched junction bases numbered 9, after V lost 10 bases and J lost 4 bases. In germline, CDR1 is MNHEY, CDR2 SVGAGI. For the CDR3, the DNA is TGTGCCACCAAACCGACTAGCGGGATGTACGAGCAGTACTTC. Its protein product is CATKPTSGMYEQYF.

The genes are TRBV28 and TRBJ2-2, with 13 bases fitting TRBD2. This CDR3 has 17 residues. V trimming: 2 bases; J trimming: 4 bases; junction bases outside the gene matches: 4. Per germline, CDR1 MDHEN and CDR2 SYDVKM. CDR3 protein: CASSLPGLAGSTGELFF. The CDR3, as DNA: TGTGCCAGCAGTTTACCGGGACTAGCGGGATCCACCGGGGAGCTGTTTTTT.

This sequence joins TRBV5-1 and TRBJ2-1; 7 bases match TRBD2. J was trimmed by 5 bases and V by 2 bases; bases with no gene match: 7. CDR1 SGHRS and CDR2 YFSETQ come from the germline V gene. CDR3 size: 15 residues. Here the CDR3 reads CASSLGLAENNEQFF. The CDR3 region has the DNA TGCGCCAGCAGCTTAGGTCTAGCGGAAAACAATGAGCAGTTCTTC.

The chain joins TRBV7-9 to TRBJ1-2, with D perhaps matching TRBD1 (5 bases). Trimming took 5 bases from V and 6 from J, leaving 7 bases between them. Germline CDR1 and CDR2: SEHNR and FQNEAQ (reference sequence). CDR3 size: 11 residues. The CDR3 DNA is TGTGCCAGCAGCCAGGGCGATGGCTACACCTTC. This translates into CASSQGDGYTF.

Written as DNA, the CDR3 is TGTGCCAGCAGCCCCCTGGGGCGTAGTAATGAAAAACTGTTTTTT. It codes for CASSPLGRSNEKLFF. This chain joins TRBV5-6 and TRBJ1-4; TRBD1 might be the D (5 bases). Germline V gene sequence: CDR1 SGHDT, CDR2 YYEEEE. The CDR3 sequence is 15 residues long. Trimming stripped 4 bases from V and 4 bases from J, with 14 bases between.

Worth noting for this clone: The same CDR3 can be traced to other DNA sequences in this sample. The chain is built from TRBV19 and TRBJ2-3; D may be TRBD2 (5 bases). The ends were cut back, 0 bases at V and 8 bases at J, with 9 bases in the middle. In germline, CDR1 is LNHDA, CDR2 SQIVND (reference sequence). The CDR3 is 13 residues long. The CDR3 spells CASSIDRGGTQYF. CDR3 sequence (DNA): TGTGCCAGTAGTATAGACCGTGGAGGTACGCAGTATTTT.

The CDR3 loop reads CASSKVPRSQANVLTF. The CDR3 DNA is TGTGCCAGCAGCAAGGTCCCCCGTTCGCAGGCCAACGTCCTGACTTTC. The V call is TRBV21-1, the J call TRBJ2-6. TRBV21-1 is a documented pseudogene. This CDR3 spans 16 amino acids.

This chain uses TRBV19 with TRBJ2-1; D might be TRBD2 (5 bases). Germline V gene lookup returns CDR1 LNHDA and CDR2 SQIVND (reference sequence). The CDR3 sequence is 14 residues long. The ends were cut back, 6 bases at V and 0 bases at J, with 9 bases in the middle. The CDR3 sequence: CASREGSSYNEQFF. The CDR3 nucleotides read TGTGCCAGTAGGGAAGGGAGCTCCTACAATGAGCAGTTCTTC.

This rearrangement joins TRBV15 to TRBJ2-1, with a possible D match to TRBD1 (6 bases). The CDR3 is 15 amino acids. The germline V and J ends were trimmed by 3 bases and 3 bases, with 12 bases remaining between them. CDR1 is LNHNV and CDR2 is YYDKDF in the germline V gene (reference sequence). Here the CDR3 reads CATSRDSANYNEQFF. CDR3 in DNA: TGTGCCACCAGCAGGGACAGCGCTAACTACAATGAGCAGTTCTTC.

V usage is TRBV4-1 and J usage is TRBJ2-1; the match to TRBD2 covers 14 bases. From germline, CDR1 is MGHRA and CDR2 YSYEKL. The junction had 8 bases not matched to a gene; V was cut back by 3 bases and J by 7 bases. The CDR3 runs to 17 residues. The CDR3 coding sequence is TGCGCCAGCAGCCACTTAGGGACTAGCGGGAGAGAAAATGAGCAGTTCTTC. As protein: CASSHLGTSGRENEQFF.

The chain couples TRBV18 to TRBJ1-5, with a possible D match to TRBD1 (6 bases). Between the trimmed V and J ends, which lost 5 bases and 6 bases, there was a span of 14 bases. From germline, CDR1 is KGHSH and CDR2 LQKENI. The CDR3 contains 14 residues. The CDR3 nucleotides read TGTGCCAGCTCAGCCCGGGACACCAGTCAGCCCCAGCATTTT. Its protein is CASSARDTSQPQHF.

V is TRBV18 and J is TRBJ2-1; TRBD2 might be the D (6 bases). The CDR3 is 17 amino acids. Germline CDR1 is KGHSH and CDR2 is LQKENI. V was trimmed by 4 bases and J by 5 bases, leaving 21 bases between them. The CDR3 spells CASSRNTGTGGNNEQFF. In nucleotides, the CDR3 is TGTGCCAGCTCACGTAACACCGGGACCGGGGGAAACAATGAGCAGTTCTTC.

The chain recombines TRBV9 with TRBJ2-4; TRBD1 aligns across 8 bases. Per the germline V gene, CDR1 is SGDLS and CDR2 is YYNGEE. CDR3 length: 17 residues. Losses at the gene ends were 3 bases for V and 7 bases for J; bases not matched to a gene: 15. The CDR3 reads CASSAPQGATTWNIQYF. CDR3 bases: TGTGCCAGCAGCGCCCCGCAGGGGGCCACAACCTGGAACATTCAGTACTTC.

This clone was counted once. The genes are TRBV15 and TRBJ1-4; no clear D gene. The CDR3 extends over 15 amino acids. Germline V gene sequence: CDR1 LNHNV, CDR2 YYDKDF (reference sequence). The V and J ends lost 3 bases and 3 bases respectively, with 11 bases between them. The CDR3 protein is CATSSSGYSNEKLFF. The CDR3 DNA is TGTGCCACCAGCAGCTCGGGATACTCTAATGAAAAACTGTTTTTT.

Only one count was recorded for this clone. The chain links TRBV18 to TRBJ1-1; no firm D call. V dropped 1 base and J dropped 0 bases, with 12 bases sitting between them. Germline CDR1 is KGHSH and CDR2 is LQKENI. CDR3 length equals 16 residues. The CDR3 region has the DNA TGTGCCAGCTCACCACTGGAACGGCAGCTGAACACTGAAGCTTTCTTT. Protein product: CASSPLERQLNTEAFF.

V gene TRBV28 combines with J gene TRBJ2-5; tentative D call: TRBD1 (5 bases). V was shortened by 3 bases and J by 3 bases, with 8 bases between the two germline ends. Germline V gene data show CDR1 as MDHEN and CDR2 as SYDVKM. This CDR3 region has 13 residues. This chain's CDR3 is CASSFGREETQYF. CDR3 in DNA: TGTGCCAGCAGTTTTGGCAGGGAAGAGACCCAGTACTTC.

The genes are TRBV5-8 and TRBJ2-3, with D tentatively TRBD1 or TRBD2 (6 bases each). Germline assignment: CDR1 SGHTS and CDR2 YDEGEE. The CDR3 is made up of 15 amino acids. The V end lost 1 base, the J end lost 2 bases, and 11 bases lay between the germline ends. For the CDR3, the DNA is TGTGCCAGCAGCTTGTCGGGGGCCACCACAGATACGCAGTATTTT. Its translation: CASSLSGATTDTQYF.

The chain is built from TRBV28 and TRBJ1-1, with 9 nucleotides matching TRBD1. The germline V gene has CDR1 MDHEN and CDR2 SYDVKM. CDR3 length equals 16 residues. Trimming removed 6 bases from V and 5 bases from J; junction bases left unmatched: 13. The CDR3 coding sequence is TGTGCCAGCAGCTTACCGGGACAGGGTGGAGGGACTGAAGCTTTCTTT. Amino acids: CASSLPGQGGGTEAFF.

This rearrangement joins TRBV19 to TRBJ2-7; 8 nucleotides align to TRBD2. With 6 bases clipped from V and 6 bases from J, the junction kept 7 bases outside the gene matches. The CDR3 is 13 amino acids. Germline CDR1 is LNHDA and CDR2 is SQIVND (reference sequence). The CDR3 DNA is TGTGCCAGTAGACCCGGGAGGGCCGTCGAGCAGTACTTC. Encoded protein: CASRPGRAVEQYF.